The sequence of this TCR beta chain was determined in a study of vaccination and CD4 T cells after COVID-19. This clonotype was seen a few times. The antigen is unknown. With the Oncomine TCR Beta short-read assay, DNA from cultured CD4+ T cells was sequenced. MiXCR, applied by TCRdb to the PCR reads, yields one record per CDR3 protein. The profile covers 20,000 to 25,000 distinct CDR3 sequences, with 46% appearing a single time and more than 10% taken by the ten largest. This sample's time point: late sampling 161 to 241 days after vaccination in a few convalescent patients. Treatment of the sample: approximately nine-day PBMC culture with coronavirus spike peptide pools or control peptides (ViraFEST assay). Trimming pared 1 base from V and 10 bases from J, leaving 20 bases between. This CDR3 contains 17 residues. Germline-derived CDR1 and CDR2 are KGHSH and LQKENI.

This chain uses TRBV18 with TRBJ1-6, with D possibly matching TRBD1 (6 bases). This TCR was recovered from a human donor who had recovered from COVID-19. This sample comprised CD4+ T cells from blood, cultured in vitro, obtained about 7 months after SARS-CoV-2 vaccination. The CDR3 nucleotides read TGTGCCAGCTCACCACGGGCAGGGGCCGCGTCGGGATCACCCCTCCACTTT. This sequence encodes CASSPRAGAASGSPLHF.